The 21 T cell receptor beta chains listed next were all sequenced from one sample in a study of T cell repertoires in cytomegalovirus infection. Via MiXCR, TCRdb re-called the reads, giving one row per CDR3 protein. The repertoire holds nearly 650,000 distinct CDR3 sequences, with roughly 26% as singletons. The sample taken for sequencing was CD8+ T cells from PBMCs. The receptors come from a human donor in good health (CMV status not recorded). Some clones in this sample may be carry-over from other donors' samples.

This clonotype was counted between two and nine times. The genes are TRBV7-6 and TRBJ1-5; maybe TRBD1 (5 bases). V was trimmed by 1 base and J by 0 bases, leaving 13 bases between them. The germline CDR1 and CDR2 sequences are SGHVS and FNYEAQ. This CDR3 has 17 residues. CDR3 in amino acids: CASSLELGVYSNQPQHF. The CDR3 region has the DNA TGTGCCAGCAGCTTAGAATTGGGGGTATATAGCAATCAGCCCCAGCATTTT. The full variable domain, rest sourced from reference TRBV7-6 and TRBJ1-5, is GAGVSQSPRYKVTKRGQDVALRCDPISGHVSLYWYRQALGQGPEFLTYFNYEAQQDKSGLPNDRFSAERPEGSISTLTIQRTEQRDSAMYRCASSLELGVYSNQPQHFGDGTRLSIL.

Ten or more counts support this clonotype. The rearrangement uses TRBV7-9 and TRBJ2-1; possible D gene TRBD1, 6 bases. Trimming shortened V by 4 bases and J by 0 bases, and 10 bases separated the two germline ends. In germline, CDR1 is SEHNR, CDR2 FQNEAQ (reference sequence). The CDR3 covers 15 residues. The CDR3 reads CASSSQGSSYNEQFF. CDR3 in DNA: TGTGCCAGCAGCTCACAGGGAAGCTCCTACAATGAGCAGTTCTTC.

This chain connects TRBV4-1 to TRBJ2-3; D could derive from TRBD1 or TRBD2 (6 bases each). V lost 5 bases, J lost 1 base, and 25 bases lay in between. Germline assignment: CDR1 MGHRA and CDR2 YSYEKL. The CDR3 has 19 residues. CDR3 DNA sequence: TGCGCCAGCAGCATTAGTCCGCTAGTGGGGGGCAACGGCACAGATACGCAGTATTTT. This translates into CASSISPLVGGNGTDTQYF.

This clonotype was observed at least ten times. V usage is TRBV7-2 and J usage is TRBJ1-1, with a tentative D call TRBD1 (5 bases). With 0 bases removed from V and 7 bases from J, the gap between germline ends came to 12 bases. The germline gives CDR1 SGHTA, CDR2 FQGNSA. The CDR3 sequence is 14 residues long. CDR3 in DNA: TGTGCCAGCAGCTTAGCTCCGGCGACAGTTGAAGCTTTCTTT. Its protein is CASSLAPATVEAFF.

Here the CDR3 DNA reads TGCAGCGTTGAAAGGGGAGACATTGCTAACTATGGCTACACCTTC. Its translation: CSVERGDIANYGYTF. V is TRBV29-1 and J is TRBJ1-2, with a tentative D call TRBD1 (5 bases). The CDR3 is 15 amino acids. The germline V gene has CDR1 SQVTM and CDR2 ANQGSEA. The germline V and J ends were trimmed by 2 bases and 0 bases, with 13 bases remaining between them.

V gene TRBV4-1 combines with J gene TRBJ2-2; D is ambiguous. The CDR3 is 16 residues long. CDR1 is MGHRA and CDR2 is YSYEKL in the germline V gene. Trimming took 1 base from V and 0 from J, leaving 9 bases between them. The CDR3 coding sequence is TGCGCCAGCAGCCAAGTCATGCGGCCGAACACCGGGGAGCTGTTTTTT. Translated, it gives CASSQVMRPNTGELFF.

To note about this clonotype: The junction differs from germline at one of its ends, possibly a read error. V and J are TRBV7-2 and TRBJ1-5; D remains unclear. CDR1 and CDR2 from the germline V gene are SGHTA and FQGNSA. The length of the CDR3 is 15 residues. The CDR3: CASSPLDFSKQPQHF. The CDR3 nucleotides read TGTGCCAGCAGCCCGCTGGACTTTAGCAAACAGCCCCAGCATTTT.

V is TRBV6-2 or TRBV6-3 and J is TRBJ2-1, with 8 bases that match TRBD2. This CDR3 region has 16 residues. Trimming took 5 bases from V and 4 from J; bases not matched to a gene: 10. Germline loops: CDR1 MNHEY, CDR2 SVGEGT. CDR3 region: CASSRVAGSEYNEQFF. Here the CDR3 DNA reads TGTGCCAGCAGTAGGGTAGCGGGGAGTGAGTACAATGAGCAGTTCTTC.

The CDR3, as DNA: TGTGCCAGCAAAACCGGGGCCGAAGCTTTCTTT. Translation gives CASKTGAEAFF. This chain connects TRBV27 to TRBJ1-1; D may be TRBD1 (5 bases). In germline, CDR1 is MNHEY, CDR2 SMNVEV (reference sequence). The ends were cut back, 7 bases at V and 8 bases at J, with 11 bases in the middle. This CDR3 is built from 11 residues.

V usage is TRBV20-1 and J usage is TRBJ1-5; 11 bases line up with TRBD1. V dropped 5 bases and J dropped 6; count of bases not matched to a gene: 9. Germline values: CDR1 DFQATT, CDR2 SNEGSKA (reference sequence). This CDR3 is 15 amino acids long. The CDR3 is CSAQGTGGLGQPQHF. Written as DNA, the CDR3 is TGCAGTGCTCAGGGGACAGGGGGGCTCGGTCAGCCCCAGCATTTT.

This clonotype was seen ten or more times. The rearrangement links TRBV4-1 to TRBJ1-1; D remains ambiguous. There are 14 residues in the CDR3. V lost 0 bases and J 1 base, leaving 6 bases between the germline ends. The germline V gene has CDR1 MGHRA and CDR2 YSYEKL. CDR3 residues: CASSQDLENTEAFF. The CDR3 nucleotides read TGCGCCAGCAGCCAAGATTTAGAGAACACTGAAGCTTTCTTT.

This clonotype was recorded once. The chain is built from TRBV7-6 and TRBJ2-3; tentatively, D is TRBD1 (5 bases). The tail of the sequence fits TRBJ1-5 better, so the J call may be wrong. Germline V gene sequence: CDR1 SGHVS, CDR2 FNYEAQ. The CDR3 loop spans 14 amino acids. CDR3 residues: CASSDGTIQFTQHF. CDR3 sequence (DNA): TGTGCCAGCAGCGACGGGACCATTCAGTTTACGCAGCATTTT.

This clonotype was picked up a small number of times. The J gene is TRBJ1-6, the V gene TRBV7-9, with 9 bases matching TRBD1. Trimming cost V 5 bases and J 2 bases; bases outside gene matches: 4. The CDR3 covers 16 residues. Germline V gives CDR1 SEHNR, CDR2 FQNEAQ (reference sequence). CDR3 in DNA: TGTGCCAGCAGCGTCACAGGGGGCGCCTATAATTCACCCCTCCACTTT. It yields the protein CASSVTGGAYNSPLHF.

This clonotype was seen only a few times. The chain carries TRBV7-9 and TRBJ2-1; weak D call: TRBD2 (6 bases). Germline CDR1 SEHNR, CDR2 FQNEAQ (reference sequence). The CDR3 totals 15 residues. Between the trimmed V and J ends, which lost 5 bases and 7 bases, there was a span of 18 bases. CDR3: CASSPPGTPPNEQFF. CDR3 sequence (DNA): TGTGCCAGCAGCCCGCCCGGGACTCCCCCTAATGAGCAGTTCTTC. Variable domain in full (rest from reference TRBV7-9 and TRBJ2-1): DTGVSQNPRHKITKRGQNVTFRCDPISEHNRLYWYRQTLGQGPEFLTYFQNEAQLEKSRLLSDRFSAERPKGSFSTLEIQRTEQGDSAMYLCASSPPGTPPNEQFFGPGTRLTVL.

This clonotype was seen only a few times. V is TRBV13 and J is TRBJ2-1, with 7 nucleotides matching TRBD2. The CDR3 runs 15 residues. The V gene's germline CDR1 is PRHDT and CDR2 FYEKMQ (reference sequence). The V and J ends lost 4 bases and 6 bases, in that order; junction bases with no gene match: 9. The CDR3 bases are TGTGCCAGCAGCTCCCGGGGCGGGGGTTTCAATGAGCAGTTCTTC. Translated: CASSSRGGGFNEQFF.

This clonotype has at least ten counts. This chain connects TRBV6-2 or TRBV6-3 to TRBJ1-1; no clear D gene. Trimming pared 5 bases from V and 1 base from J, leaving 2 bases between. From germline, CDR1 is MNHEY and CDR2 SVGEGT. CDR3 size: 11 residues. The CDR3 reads CASSRNTEAFF. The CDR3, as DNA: TGTGCCAGCAGTAGGAACACTGAAGCTTTCTTT.

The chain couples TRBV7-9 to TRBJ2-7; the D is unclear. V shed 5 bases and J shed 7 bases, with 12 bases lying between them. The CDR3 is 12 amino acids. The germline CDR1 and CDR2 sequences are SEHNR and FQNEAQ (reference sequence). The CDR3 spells CASSIGVGEQYV. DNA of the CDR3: TGTGCCAGCAGCATCGGCGTGGGAGAGCAGTACGTC.

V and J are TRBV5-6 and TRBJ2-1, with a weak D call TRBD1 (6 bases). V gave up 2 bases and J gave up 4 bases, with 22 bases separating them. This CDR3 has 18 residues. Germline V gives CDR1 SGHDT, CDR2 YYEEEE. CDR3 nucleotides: TGTGCCAGCAGCTTTTATATCAGTCGGACAGAATTTTACAATGAGCAGTTCTTC. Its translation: CASSFYISRTEFYNEQFF.

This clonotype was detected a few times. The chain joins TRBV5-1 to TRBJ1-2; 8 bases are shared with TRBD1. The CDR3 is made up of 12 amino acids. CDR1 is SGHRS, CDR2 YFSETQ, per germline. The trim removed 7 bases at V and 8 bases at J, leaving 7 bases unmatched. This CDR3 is CASQTGDGGYTF. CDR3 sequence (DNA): TGCGCCAGCCAGACAGGGGATGGAGGCTACACCTTC.

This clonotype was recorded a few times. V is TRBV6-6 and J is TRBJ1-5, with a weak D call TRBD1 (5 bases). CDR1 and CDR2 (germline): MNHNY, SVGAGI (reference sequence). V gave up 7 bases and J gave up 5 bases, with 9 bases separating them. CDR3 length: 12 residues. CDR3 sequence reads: CASIGAYQPQHF. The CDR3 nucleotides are TGTGCCAGCATAGGGGCCTATCAGCCCCAGCATTTT.

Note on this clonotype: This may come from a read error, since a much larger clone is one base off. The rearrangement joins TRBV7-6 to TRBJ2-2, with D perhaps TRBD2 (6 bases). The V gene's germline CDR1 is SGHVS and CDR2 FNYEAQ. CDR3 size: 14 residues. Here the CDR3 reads CASSTAGTPGEPFF. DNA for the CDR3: TGTGCCAGCAGCACCGCCGGGACCCCGGGAGAGCCGTTTTTT. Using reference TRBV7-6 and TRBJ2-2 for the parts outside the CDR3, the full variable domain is GAGVSQSPRYKVTKRGQDVALRCDPISGHVSLYWYRQALGQGPEFLTYFNYEAQQDKSGLPNDRFSAERPEGSISTLTIQRTEQRDSAMYRCASSTAGTPGEPFFGEGSRLTVL.